The 8 T cell receptor beta chains listed next were all sequenced from one sample in a study of blood T cell repertoires in COVID-19. Profiled with immunoSEQ multiplex PCR; TCRdb holds only in-frame clones, not every one. The sample consists of roughly 150,000 clones, roughly 90% of them appearing once. The sample consisted of peripheral blood. The receptors here all came from a man between 60 and 75 years old with active or convalescent COVID-19.

The chain couples TRBV30 to TRBJ1-2; 8 positions match TRBD1. The V segment lost 1 base and the J segment 0 bases; nucleotides outside the gene matches: 1. The CDR3 runs to 14 residues. Germline CDR1 and CDR2: GTSNPN and SVGIG (reference sequence). The CDR3 is CAWSDRGSNYGYTF. CDR3 coding DNA: TGTGCCTGGAGTGACAGGGGGTCTAACTATGGCTACACCTTC.

V gene TRBV10-3 combines with J gene TRBJ2-3, with TRBD2 identical over 9 bases. Unmatched junction bases numbered 5, after V lost 11 bases and J lost 2 bases. The germline CDR1 and CDR2 sequences are ENHRY and SYGVKD. This CDR3 region has 13 residues. The CDR3 reads CASSGGTTDTQYF. In DNA, the CDR3 is TGTGCCTCCAGCGGGGGGACCACAGATACGCAGTATTTT.

The J gene is TRBJ2-5, the V gene TRBV30, with unresolved D. Germline values: CDR1 GTSNPN, CDR2 SVGIG (reference sequence). The V gene lost 0 bases and the J gene lost 7 bases, with 12 bases spanning the gap. The CDR3 extends over 13 amino acids. Here the CDR3 reads CAWSVAPERTQYF. In DNA form, the CDR3 reads TGTGCCTGGAGTGTAGCCCCCGAAAGGACCCAGTACTTC.

The rearrangement links TRBV6-5 to TRBJ2-5, with 10 bases lining up with TRBD1. From germline, CDR1 is MNHEY and CDR2 SVGAGI. The CDR3 has 13 amino acids. V lost 6 bases, J lost 5 bases, and 3 bases stayed unmatched. DNA for the CDR3: TGTGCCAGCAGCCAGGACAGGGGGGAGACCCAGTACTTC. Its protein is CASSQDRGETQYF.

The CDR3 protein is CASLRDFNNQPQHF. In nucleotides, the CDR3 is TGTGCCAGCCTCCGGGACTTTAACAATCAGCCCCAGCATTTT. The rearrangement uses TRBV6-5 and TRBJ1-5; possible D gene TRBD1, 5 bases. CDR3 length: 14 amino acids. Germline CDR1 is MNHEY and CDR2 is SVGAGI. V lost 8 bases, J lost 3 bases, and 14 bases lay in between.

This clone was seen a single time. The genes are TRBV2 and TRBJ1-2, with D perhaps TRBD1 (5 bases). The ends were cut back, 5 bases at V and 7 bases at J, with 17 bases in the middle. Germline values: CDR1 SNHLY, CDR2 FYNNEI. The CDR3 loop spans 14 amino acids. The CDR3: CASSFVSRDSGYTF. The CDR3 region has the DNA TGTGCCAGCAGTTTCGTGAGCAGGGATAGTGGCTACACCTTC.

The chain carries TRBV2 and TRBJ2-1; no clear D. Germline V gene lookup returns CDR1 SNHLY and CDR2 FYNNEI. This CDR3 spans 11 amino acids. V was pared by 4 bases and J by 8 bases, with 6 bases between. This CDR3 is CASSVRDEQFF. CDR3 coding DNA: TGTGCCAGCAGTGTACGGGATGAGCAGTTCTTC. Supplemented by reference TRBV2 and TRBJ2-1, the full variable domain reads EPEVTQTPSHQVTQMGQEVILRCVPISNHLYFYWYRQILGQKVEFLVSFYNNEISEKSEIFDDQFSVERPDGSNFTLKIRSTKLEDSAMYFCASSVRDEQFFGPGTRLTVL.

This clone has just one count. This sequence joins TRBV27 and TRBJ2-1, with 9 bases fitting TRBD2. This CDR3 has 17 residues. Germline lookup yields CDR1 MNHEY and CDR2 SMNVEV (reference sequence). V dropped 7 bases and J dropped 1; count of bases not matched to a gene: 11. For the CDR3, the DNA is TGTGCCAGCAACTACCGTTCTCTAGCGGGGTCCTACAATGAGCAGTTCTTC. Protein sequence: CASNYRSLAGSYNEQFF.